Presented here are 4 T cell receptor beta chains from one specimen sequenced in a study of spatial heterogeneity in lung cancer. In TCRdb, the 5' RACE reads were re-called with MiXCR into one record per CDR3 protein. The profile shows approximately 81,000 distinct CDR3 sequences, roughly 12% of them singletons. Time point here: sample taken at primary tumor resection. Without sorting, whole RNA was sequenced from tumor, nontumor lung or frozen PBMC. The source material was PBMCs, sampled at surgery. These TCRs come from a male donor with early-stage non-small cell lung cancer.

This clonotype turned up a few times. This chain connects TRBV10-3 to TRBJ1-5, with a tentative D call TRBD1 (6 bases). Trimming cost V 1 base and J 6 bases, with 13 bases left between them. Germline lookup yields CDR1 ENHRY and CDR2 SYGVKD. This CDR3 is 15 amino acids long. CDR3 DNA: TGTGCCATCAGTGAGTTGGAAGGGGGGAGTCAGCCCCAGCATTTT. The encoded protein is CAISELEGGSQPQHF.

The J gene is TRBJ2-2, the V gene TRBV7-9; possible D gene TRBD1, 5 bases. V was pared by 3 bases and J by 2 bases, with 16 bases between. The length of the CDR3 is 17 residues. Germline loops: CDR1 SEHNR, CDR2 FQNEAQ (reference sequence). CDR3 nucleotide sequence: TGTGCCAGCAGCTTCTTTCCAGGGATTGTTAACACCGGGGAGCTGTTTTTT. As protein: CASSFFPGIVNTGELFF.

The chain has TRBV7-2 and TRBJ2-1, with a tentative D call TRBD2 (6 bases). Between the trimmed V and J ends, which lost 4 bases and 5 bases, there was a span of 15 bases. This CDR3 region has 15 residues. Germline values: CDR1 SGHTA, CDR2 FQGNSA. This CDR3 is CASSSVGGGHNEQFF. CDR3 DNA: TGTGCCAGCAGCTCGGTGGGAGGAGGCCACAATGAGCAGTTCTTC.

This clonotype was picked up many times. The genes are TRBV28 and TRBJ1-2; TRBD1 matches at 8 bases. Per germline, CDR1 MDHEN and CDR2 SYDVKM. The ends lost 7 bases at V and 3 bases at J; junction bases unmatched: 13. This CDR3 has 16 amino acids. CDR3 region: CASTRTGSSLYYGYTF. The CDR3 coding sequence is TGTGCCAGCACCCGGACAGGGTCGTCCTTATACTATGGCTACACCTTC.